This paragraph reports one T cell receptor (beta chain). These data originate in a study of T-cell memory formation after mild COVID-19. TCRdb fed the 5' RACE reads into MiXCR, producing one record per CDR3 protein. The sample shows 280,000 or so distinct CDR3 sequences, roughly 18% of them seen only once. Germline CDR1 reads SGHTA; CDR2 reads FQGNSA. The CDR3 is 14 residues long. Trimming shortened V by 5 bases and J by 0 bases, and 5 bases separated the two germline ends. V and J are TRBV7-2 and TRBJ2-6; D gene uncertain. Sequencing was carried out using PBMCs or a T cell subset sorted from them (not recorded which). The TCR sequence derives from a man aged 18 to 30 who had mild COVID-19 (a few samples of this study predate the infection). Cell type and time point are not known. This CDR3 is CASSVISGANVLTF. As DNA, the CDR3 is TGTGCCAGCAGCGTAATCTCTGGGGCCAACGTCCTGACTTTC.